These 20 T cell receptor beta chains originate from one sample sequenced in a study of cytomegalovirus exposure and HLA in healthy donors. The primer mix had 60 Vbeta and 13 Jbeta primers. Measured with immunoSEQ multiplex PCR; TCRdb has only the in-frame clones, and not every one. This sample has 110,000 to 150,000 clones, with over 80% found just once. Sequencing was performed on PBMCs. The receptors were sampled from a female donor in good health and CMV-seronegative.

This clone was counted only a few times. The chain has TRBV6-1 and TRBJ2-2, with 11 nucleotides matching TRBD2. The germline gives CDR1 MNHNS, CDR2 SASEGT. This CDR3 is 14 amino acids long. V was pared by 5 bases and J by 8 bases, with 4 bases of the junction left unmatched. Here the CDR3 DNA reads TGTGCCAGCAGTCTACTAGCGGGAGAGGGGGAGCTGTTTTTT. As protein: CASSLLAGEGELFF.

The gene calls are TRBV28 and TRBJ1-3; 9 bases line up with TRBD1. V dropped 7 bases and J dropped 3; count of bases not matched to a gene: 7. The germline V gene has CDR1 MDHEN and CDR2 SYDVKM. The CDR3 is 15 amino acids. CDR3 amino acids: CASTPPTGGGNTIYF. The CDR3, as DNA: TGTGCCAGCACCCCCCCGACAGGGGGTGGAAACACCATATATTTT.

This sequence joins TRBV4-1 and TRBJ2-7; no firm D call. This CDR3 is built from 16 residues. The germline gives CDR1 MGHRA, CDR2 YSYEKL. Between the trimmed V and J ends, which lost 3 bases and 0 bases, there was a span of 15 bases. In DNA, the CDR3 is TGCGCCAGCAGCCATGATGTGGAACAGAGCTCCTACGAGCAGTACTTC. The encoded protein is CASSHDVEQSSYEQYF.

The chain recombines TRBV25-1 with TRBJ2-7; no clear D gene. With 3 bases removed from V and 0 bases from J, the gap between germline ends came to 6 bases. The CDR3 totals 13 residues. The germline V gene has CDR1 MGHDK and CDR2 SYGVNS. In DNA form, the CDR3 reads TGTGCCAGCAGTGACAGGATCTCCTACGAGCAGTACTTC. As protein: CASSDRISYEQYF.

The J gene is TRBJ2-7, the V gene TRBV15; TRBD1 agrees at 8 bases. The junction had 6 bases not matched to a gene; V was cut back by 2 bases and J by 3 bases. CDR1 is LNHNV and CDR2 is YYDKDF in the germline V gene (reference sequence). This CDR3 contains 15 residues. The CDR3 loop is CATSRRKGQDYEQYF. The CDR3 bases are TGTGCCACCAGCAGACGTAAGGGACAGGACTACGAGCAGTACTTC.

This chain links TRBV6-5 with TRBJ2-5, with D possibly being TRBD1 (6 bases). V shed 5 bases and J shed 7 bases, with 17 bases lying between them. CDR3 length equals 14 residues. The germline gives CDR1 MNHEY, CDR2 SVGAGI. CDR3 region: CASSQGQLYGTQYF. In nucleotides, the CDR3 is TGTGCCAGCAGTCAGGGGCAGCTATATGGGACCCAGTACTTC.

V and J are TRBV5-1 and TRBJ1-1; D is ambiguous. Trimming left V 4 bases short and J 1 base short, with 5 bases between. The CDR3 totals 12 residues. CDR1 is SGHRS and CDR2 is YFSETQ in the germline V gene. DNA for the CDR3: TGCGCCAGCAGCGGCCCGAACACTGAAGCTTTCTTT. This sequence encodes CASSGPNTEAFF.

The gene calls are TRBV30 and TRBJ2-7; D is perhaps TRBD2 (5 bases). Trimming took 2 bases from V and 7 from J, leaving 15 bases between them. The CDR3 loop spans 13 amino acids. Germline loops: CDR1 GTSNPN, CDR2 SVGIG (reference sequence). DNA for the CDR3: TGTGCCTGGAGTTCCCGTAGCCCGGGGGAGCAGTACTTC. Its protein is CAWSSRSPGEQYF. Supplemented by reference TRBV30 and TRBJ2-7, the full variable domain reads SQTIHQWPATLVQPVGSPLSLECTVEGTSNPNLYWYRQAAGRGLQLLFYSVGIGQISSEVPQNLSASRPQDRQFILSSKKLLLSDSGFYLCAWSSRSPGEQYFGPGTRLTVT.

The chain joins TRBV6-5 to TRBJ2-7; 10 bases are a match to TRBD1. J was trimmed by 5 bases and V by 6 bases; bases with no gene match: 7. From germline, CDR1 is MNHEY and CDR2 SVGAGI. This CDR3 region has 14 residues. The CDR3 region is CASRGTGDFDEQYF. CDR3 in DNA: TGTGCCAGCAGAGGGACAGGGGATTTCGACGAGCAGTACTTC.

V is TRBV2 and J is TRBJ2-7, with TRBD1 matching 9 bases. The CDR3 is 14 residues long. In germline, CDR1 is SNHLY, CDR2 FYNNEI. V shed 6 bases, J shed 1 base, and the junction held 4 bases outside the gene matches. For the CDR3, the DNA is TGTGCCAGCAGCTCGGGGACAGGGTCCTACGAGCAGTACTTC. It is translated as CASSSGTGSYEQYF.

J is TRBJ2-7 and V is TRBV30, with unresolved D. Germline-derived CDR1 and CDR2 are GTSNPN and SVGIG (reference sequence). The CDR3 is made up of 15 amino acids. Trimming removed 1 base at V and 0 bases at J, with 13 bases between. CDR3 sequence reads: CAWSGSLVGSYEQYF. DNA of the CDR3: TGTGCCTGGAGTGGGAGCCTGGTAGGCTCCTACGAGCAGTACTTC.

Here the CDR3 reads CSVETGGGTGVVAFF. The CDR3 DNA reads as TGCAGCGTTGAAACGGGAGGAGGGACAGGGGTGGTAGCTTTCTTT. This sequence joins TRBV29-1 and TRBJ1-1; 10 nucleotides agree with TRBD1. Germline lookup yields CDR1 SQVTM and CDR2 ANQGSEA. The CDR3 covers 15 residues. Trimming removed 2 bases from V and 10 bases from J; junction bases left unmatched: 13.

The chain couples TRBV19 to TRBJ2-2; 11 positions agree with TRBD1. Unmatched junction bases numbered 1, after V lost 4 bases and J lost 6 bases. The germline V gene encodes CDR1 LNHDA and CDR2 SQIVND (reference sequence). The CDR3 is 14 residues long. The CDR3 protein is CASSRGQGAGELFF. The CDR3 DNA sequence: TGTGCCAGTAGTAGGGGACAGGGGGCCGGGGAGCTGTTTTTT.

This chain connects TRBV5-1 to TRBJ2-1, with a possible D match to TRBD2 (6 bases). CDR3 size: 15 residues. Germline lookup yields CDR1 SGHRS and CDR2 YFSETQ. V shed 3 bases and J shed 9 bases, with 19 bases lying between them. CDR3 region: CASSSIPLGRGEQFF. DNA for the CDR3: TGCGCCAGCAGCTCCATTCCCCTAGGGCGGGGTGAGCAGTTCTTC.

The CDR3: CASPKVDRYINQPQHF. The CDR3 bases are TGTGCCAGCCCAAAGGTTGACAGGTATATCAATCAGCCCCAGCATTTT. V is TRBV6-4 and J is TRBJ1-5; TRBD1 is a possible D gene (6 bases). The CDR3 is 16 residues long. The germline V gene encodes CDR1 MRHNA and CDR2 SNTAGT. The V end was cut by 8 bases, the J end by 3 bases, with 20 bases between.

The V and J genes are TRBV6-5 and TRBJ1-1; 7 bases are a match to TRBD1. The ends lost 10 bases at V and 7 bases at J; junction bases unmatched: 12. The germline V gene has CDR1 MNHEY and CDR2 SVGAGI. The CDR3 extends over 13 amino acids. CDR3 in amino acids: CATRTGRFNEAFF. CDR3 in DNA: TGTGCCACCAGGACAGGCCGATTTAATGAAGCTTTCTTT.

In DNA, the CDR3 is TGTGCCAGCAGCTCACCCGGGACCTACGAGCAGTACTTC. As protein: CASSSPGTYEQYF. This sequence joins TRBV11-3 and TRBJ2-7; D is possibly TRBD2 (5 bases). The V gene lost 4 bases and the J gene lost 2 bases, with 9 bases spanning the gap. The CDR3 length is 13 residues. The germline gives CDR1 SGHNT, CDR2 YENEEA.

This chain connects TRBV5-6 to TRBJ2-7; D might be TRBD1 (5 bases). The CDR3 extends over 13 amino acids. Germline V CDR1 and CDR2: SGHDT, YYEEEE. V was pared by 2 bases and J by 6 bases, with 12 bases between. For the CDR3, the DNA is TGTGCCAGCAGCTTCGGGCAGGGTGGCGAGCAGTACTTC. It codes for CASSFGQGGEQYF.

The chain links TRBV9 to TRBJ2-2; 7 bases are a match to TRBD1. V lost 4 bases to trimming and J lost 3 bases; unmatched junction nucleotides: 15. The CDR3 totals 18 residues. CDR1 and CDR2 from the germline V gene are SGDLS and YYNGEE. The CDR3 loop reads CASSSSGGGGQYTGELFF. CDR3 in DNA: TGTGCCAGCAGCTCCTCAGGGGGTGGGGGACAGTACACCGGGGAGCTGTTTTTT.

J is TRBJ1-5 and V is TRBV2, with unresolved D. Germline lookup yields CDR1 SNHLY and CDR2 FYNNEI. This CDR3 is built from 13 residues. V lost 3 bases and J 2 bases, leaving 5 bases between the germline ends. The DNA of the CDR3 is TGTGCCAGCAGTGAGAGGGGCAATCAGCCCCAGCATTTT. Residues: CASSERGNQPQHF.